Below are 25 T cell receptor beta chains sequenced from a single sample in a study of blood T cell repertoires in COVID-19 (dated by TCRdb to between 2020 and 2021). The library relied on the immunoSEQ multiplex PCR assay. The source is immuneACCESS, and TCRdb retained only in-frame sequences with V and J called. Part of the clones is not carried over; for the studies checked, unresolved V genes explain less than half of this, and the remainder is unexplained. Here the sample has 200,000 to 250,000 clones; around 80% occur a single time. The ten largest clonotypes hold approximately 16% of the sample. Input material: PBMCs or T cells enriched from blood (not recorded which). The receptors come from a man in his forties who had recovered from COVID-19.

This clone was seen more than once but under ten times. The chain employs TRBV3-1 (or the pseudogene TRBV3-2) and TRBJ2-2; D possibly corresponds to TRBD2 (6 bases). CDR3 length: 11 amino acids. V was shortened by 8 bases and J by 5 bases, with 6 bases between the two germline ends. From germline, CDR1 is LGHDT and CDR2 YNNKEL (reference sequence). The CDR3 sequence is CASGGTGELFF. The CDR3 coding sequence is TGTGCCAGCGGGGGGACCGGGGAGCTGTTTTTT.

The V call is TRBV30, the J call TRBJ1-5; no definite D call. Germline V gene lookup returns CDR1 GTSNPN and CDR2 SVGIG (reference sequence). This CDR3 contains 14 residues. V was cut by 3 bases and J by 4 bases, with 13 bases left in between. In DNA form, the CDR3 reads TGTGCCTGGAGCCCCTGGTCGGAGAATCAGCCCCAGCATTTT. Protein product: CAWSPWSENQPQHF.

V is TRBV19 and J is TRBJ1-2; 7 nucleotides line up with TRBD1. The V segment lost 9 bases and the J segment 4 bases; nucleotides outside the gene matches: 8. This CDR3 is built from 13 residues. CDR1 is LNHDA and CDR2 is SQIVND in the germline V gene (reference sequence). In DNA, the CDR3 is TGTGCCAGCCCAGGGGGGCCCGTCTATGGCTACACCTTC. It is translated as CASPGGPVYGYTF.

This chain uses TRBV7-2 with TRBJ2-1; D might be TRBD1 (6 bases). Between the trimmed V and J ends, which lost 5 bases and 4 bases, there was a span of 15 bases. Germline V gives CDR1 SGHTA, CDR2 FQGNSA. The CDR3 sequence is 15 residues long. CDR3: CASSAATGPYNEQFF. Written as DNA, the CDR3 is TGTGCCAGCAGCGCCGCTACAGGGCCATACAATGAGCAGTTCTTC.

V usage is TRBV6-5 and J usage is TRBJ2-7; 7 bases agree with TRBD2. There are 14 residues in the CDR3. The V gene end was trimmed by 3 bases and the J gene end by 4 bases; junction bases not matched to a gene: 6. CDR1 MNHEY and CDR2 SVGAGI come from the germline V gene. DNA for the CDR3: TGTGCCAGCAGTTATGGCGGGGGAGGGTACGAGCAGTACTTC. Translation: CASSYGGGGYEQYF.

Turning to this clone: This CDR3 is also generated by other DNA sequences in the sample. V gene TRBV29-1 combines with J gene TRBJ1-1, with D hard to call. This CDR3 has 12 residues. Germline values: CDR1 SQVTM, CDR2 ANQGSEA. Trimming pared 7 bases from V and 0 bases from J, leaving 9 bases between. In DNA, the CDR3 is TGCAGCGCGGGTCCTCTGAACACTGAAGCTTTCTTT. It yields the protein CSAGPLNTEAFF.

The chain combines TRBV19 with TRBJ1-5; 9 bases align to TRBD1. V dropped 5 bases and J dropped 9; count of bases not matched to a gene: 5. This CDR3 is 13 amino acids long. Germline CDR1 is LNHDA and CDR2 is SQIVND (reference sequence). The CDR3: CASSPGQGAPQHF. The CDR3 DNA sequence: TGTGCCAGTAGTCCGGGACAGGGTGCGCCCCAGCATTTT.

The chain links TRBV15 to TRBJ1-3; D ambiguous. With 5 bases removed from V and 0 bases from J, the gap between germline ends came to 8 bases. The CDR3 is made up of 14 amino acids. Germline V lookup: CDR1 LNHNV, CDR2 YYDKDF (reference sequence). CDR3 nucleotides: TGTGCCACCAGCCCGCGGTCCTCTGGAAACACCATATATTTT. This gives the protein CATSPRSSGNTIYF.

The table lists this clone with a count of one. The V gene is TRBV5-1, the J gene TRBJ2-1, with TRBD2 identical over 8 bases. The CDR3 extends over 15 amino acids. Germline CDR1 SGHRS, CDR2 YFSETQ. After removal of 0 bases from V and 2 bases from J, the junction contained 1 base not matched to a gene. The CDR3: CASSLGAGAYNEQFF. The CDR3 bases are TGCGCCAGCAGCTTGGGAGCGGGGGCCTACAATGAGCAGTTCTTC.

The chain is built from TRBV30 and TRBJ1-4; 10 nucleotides match TRBD1. V was pared by 1 base and J by 7 bases, with 9 bases of the junction left unmatched. The CDR3 runs to 16 residues. Germline V lookup: CDR1 GTSNPN, CDR2 SVGIG (reference sequence). The CDR3 protein is CAWSGDRGAMREKLFF. CDR3 bases: TGTGCCTGGAGTGGGGACAGGGGCGCTATGCGTGAAAAACTGTTTTTT.

J is TRBJ2-6 and V is TRBV7-3; a weak D match, TRBD2 (6 bases). The CDR3 runs to 16 residues. Germline V CDR1 and CDR2: SGHTA, FQGTGA. Trimming removed 2 bases from V and 2 bases from J, with 10 bases in between. The CDR3 region is CASSLLGGPGANVLTF. The CDR3, as DNA: TGTGCCAGCAGCTTATTGGGGGGACCTGGGGCCAACGTCCTGACTTTC.

The chain combines TRBV5-1 with TRBJ1-2, with D maybe TRBD1 (5 bases). Germline CDR1 is SGHRS and CDR2 is YFSETQ. CDR3 size: 14 residues. With 1 base removed from V and 6 bases from J, the gap between germline ends came to 13 bases. The CDR3 spells CASSLSGGRDGYTF. The CDR3, as DNA: TGCGCCAGCAGCTTGAGCGGGGGAAGGGATGGCTACACCTTC.

The CDR3 sequence is CASRLTATNEKLFF. The CDR3 DNA is TGTGCCAGCAGGCTAACAGCAACTAATGAAAAACTGTTTTTT. The chain uses TRBV6-4 and TRBJ1-4; D remains unclear. This CDR3 has 14 amino acids. Trimming left V 6 bases short and J 0 bases short, with 8 bases between. Germline V gene data show CDR1 as MRHNA and CDR2 as SNTAGT.

The CDR3: CAWRAELSAFF. For the CDR3, the DNA is TGTGCCTGGAGGGCAGAATTGTCGGCTTTCTTT. This sequence joins TRBV30 and TRBJ1-1; D not certain. Trimming removed 3 bases from V and 11 bases from J, with 13 bases in between. The germline V gene encodes CDR1 GTSNPN and CDR2 SVGIG (reference sequence). CDR3 length: 11 amino acids.

The chain employs TRBV30 and TRBJ2-7, with 8 positions matching TRBD1. J was trimmed by 4 bases and V by 3 bases; bases with no gene match: 8. The CDR3 is 14 residues long. CDR1 and CDR2 from the germline V gene are GTSNPN and SVGIG (reference sequence). CDR3 sequence reads: CAWRRAGGRYEQYF. CDR3 DNA sequence: TGTGCCTGGAGACGAGCAGGGGGCCGGTACGAGCAGTACTTC.

The gene calls are TRBV19 and TRBJ1-5, with TRBD1 as a possible D gene (5 bases). V lost 5 bases and J lost 4, with 15 bases in between. The germline V gene encodes CDR1 LNHDA and CDR2 SQIVND (reference sequence). This CDR3 is built from 15 residues. Here the CDR3 reads CASSSFKGSNQPQHF. As DNA, the CDR3 is TGTGCCAGTAGTTCTTTTAAGGGGTCAAATCAGCCCCAGCATTTT.

This chain uses TRBV2 with TRBJ1-5; D is possibly TRBD1 (5 bases). V was pared by 7 bases and J by 3 bases, with 13 bases between. The germline CDR1 and CDR2 sequences are SNHLY and FYNNEI. The CDR3 runs 14 residues. The CDR3 nucleotides are TGTGCCAGCACTCCGGGACTGATCAATCAGCCCCAGCATTTT. Translated: CASTPGLINQPQHF.

The genes are TRBV5-6 and TRBJ1-1, with 8 bases identical to TRBD1. The CDR3 consists of 13 residues. Looked up from germline, CDR1 is SGHDT and CDR2 is YYEEEE. V was pared by 0 bases and J by 7 bases, with 2 bases of the junction left unmatched. This chain's CDR3 is CASSLVTGGEAFF. The CDR3 nucleotides are TGTGCCAGCAGCTTGGTTACAGGGGGTGAAGCTTTCTTT.

The chain carries TRBV12-3 or TRBV12-4 and TRBJ2-7; a possible D gene is TRBD1 (6 bases). This CDR3 spans 13 amino acids. The V end lost 5 bases, the J end lost 3 bases, and 11 bases lay between the germline ends. For the CDR3, the DNA is TGTGCCAGCAGTGGGGACACCTTCTACGAGCAGTACTTC. Residues: CASSGDTFYEQYF.

The V call is TRBV5-1, the J call TRBJ2-5, with D unresolved. The CDR3 is 14 residues long. From germline, CDR1 is SGHRS and CDR2 YFSETQ. The V and J ends lost 0 bases and 0 bases respectively, with 6 bases between them. DNA for the CDR3: TGCGCCAGCAGCTTGGGCGTCAACCAAGAGACCCAGTACTTC. It yields the protein CASSLGVNQETQYF. Full variable domain (missing parts from reference TRBV5-1 and TRBJ2-5): KAGVTQTPRYLIKTRGQQVTLSCSPISGHRSVSWYQQTPGQGLQFLFEYFSETQRNKGNFPGRFSGRQFSNSRSEMNVSTLELGDSALYLCASSLGVNQETQYFGPGTRLLVL.

The chain joins TRBV11-1 to TRBJ1-2; no reliable D call. V was shortened by 5 bases and J by 7 bases, with 8 bases between the two germline ends. CDR1 is SGHAT and CDR2 is FQDESV in the germline V gene (reference sequence). The CDR3 totals 11 residues. Written as DNA, the CDR3 is TGTGCCAGCAGCAGCGAGGTTGGCTACACCTTC. Its protein is CASSSEVGYTF. The full variable domain, in which reference TRBV11-1 and TRBJ1-2 provide the parts outside the CDR3, is EAEVAQSPRYKITEKSQAVAFWCDPISGHATLYWYRQILGQGPELLVQFQDESVVDDSQLPKDRFSAERLKGVDSTLKIQPAELGDSAMYLCASSSEVGYTFGSGTRLTVV.

V is TRBV6-5 and J is TRBJ1-4; 8 nucleotides agree with TRBD1. The CDR3 is 16 residues long. The V segment lost 4 bases and the J segment 4 bases; nucleotides outside the gene matches: 8. CDR1 and CDR2 from the germline V gene are MNHEY and SVGAGI. In DNA, the CDR3 is TGTGCCAGCAGTTCCAGGGGGCGCCGAAGTAATGAAAAACTGTTTTTT. Translating gives CASSSRGRRSNEKLFF.

The sample holds one count of this clone. The V gene is TRBV7-2, the J gene TRBJ1-1; 10 bases map to TRBD1. The length of the CDR3 is 19 residues. Germline V gene sequence: CDR1 SGHTA, CDR2 FQGNSA. J lost 0 bases, V lost 1 base, and 11 bases had no gene match. DNA of the CDR3: TGTGCCAGCAGCTTAGGTAGTTTGACAGGGGGCACCATGAACACTGAAGCTTTCTTT. This translates into CASSLGSLTGGTMNTEAFF.

The rearrangement links TRBV18 to TRBJ1-2; TRBD1 agrees at 11 bases. This CDR3 is built from 17 residues. V shed 2 bases and J 1 base; nucleotides not matched to a gene: 6. Germline values: CDR1 KGHSH, CDR2 LQKENI. In DNA, the CDR3 is TGTGCCAGCTCACCAGGACAGGGGGCGTATCATAACTATGGCTACACCTTC. This translates into CASSPGQGAYHNYGYTF.

The chain employs TRBV5-1 and TRBJ1-4, with no clear D. Trimming took off 4 bases at V and 3 bases at J, with 7 bases between the two ends. CDR3 length equals 13 residues. CDR1 and CDR2 (germline): SGHRS, YFSETQ. The CDR3 reads CASSVASNEKLFF. CDR3 bases: TGCGCCAGCAGCGTGGCCTCTAATGAAAAACTGTTTTTT.